A single sample is the source of the 21 T cell receptor beta chains below, sequenced in a study of blood T cell repertoires in COVID-19. The method was immunoSEQ multiplex PCR; TCRdb's version includes in-frame clones alone and lacks a portion of them. The table records roughly 300,000 clones, approximately 87% of them present only once. The sequencing input was peripheral blood. These receptors all come from a woman in her 30s with COVID-19, enrolled during active disease.

The gene calls are TRBV7-9 and TRBJ2-7, with a possible D match to TRBD1 (5 bases). The V gene's germline CDR1 is SEHNR and CDR2 FQNEAQ (reference sequence). Trimming removed 1 base from V and 5 bases from J, with 9 bases in between. The CDR3 consists of 13 residues. The CDR3 reads CASSLGGLDEQYF. DNA of the CDR3: TGTGCCAGCAGCTTAGGGGGCCTAGACGAGCAGTACTTC.

The chain links TRBV5-1 to TRBJ1-2; TRBD1 agrees at 7 bases. Germline loops: CDR1 SGHRS, CDR2 YFSETQ. J gave up 0 bases and V 1 base, and 9 bases lay outside the gene matches. CDR3 length equals 17 residues. The CDR3 sequence: CASSLYGGTASNYGYTF. The CDR3, as DNA: TGCGCCAGCAGCTTGTATGGGGGGACAGCGTCTAACTATGGCTACACCTTC.

This chain links TRBV5-1 with TRBJ2-3, with 9 bases identical to TRBD1. The CDR3 consists of 14 residues. Per the germline V gene, CDR1 is SGHRS and CDR2 is YFSETQ. The ends lost 4 bases at V and 4 bases at J; junction bases unmatched: 4. The CDR3 is CASSNRTGADTQYF. CDR3 nucleotide sequence: TGCGCCAGCAGCAATCGGACAGGGGCAGATACGCAGTATTTT.

The rearrangement links TRBV3-1 (or the pseudogene TRBV3-2) to TRBJ1-2; TRBD1 matches 8 bases. The V segment lost 0 bases and the J segment 4 bases; nucleotides outside the gene matches: 4. The CDR3 totals 15 residues. Germline loops: CDR1 LGHDT, CDR2 YNNKEL (reference sequence). For the CDR3, the DNA is TGTGCCAGCAGCCAAGATGAGGACAGGGCCTATGGCTACACCTTC. Translating it yields CASSQDEDRAYGYTF.

The rearrangement links TRBV3-1 (or the pseudogene TRBV3-2) to TRBJ2-3; 8 bases agree with TRBD2. With V trimmed by 6 bases and J by 2 bases, 10 bases remained unmatched. The CDR3 consists of 16 residues. CDR1 and CDR2 (germline): LGHDT, YNNKEL (reference sequence). CDR3 nucleotides: TGTGCCAGCAGGCCAGGAGGGCGGGGGGCCACAGATACGCAGTATTTT. This encodes CASRPGGRGATDTQYF.

The chain joins TRBV6-5 to TRBJ1-2, with D possibly matching TRBD1 (5 bases). Per the germline V gene, CDR1 is MNHEY and CDR2 is SVGAGI. This CDR3 is built from 14 residues. The V end was cut by 5 bases, the J end by 5 bases, with 15 bases between. CDR3 residues: CASSSSGTEYGYTF. CDR3 in DNA: TGTGCCAGCAGTAGTTCCGGGACTGAATATGGCTACACCTTC.

This chain joins TRBV2 and TRBJ2-1; a weak D match, TRBD2 (6 bases). The CDR3 consists of 11 residues. The germline gives CDR1 SNHLY, CDR2 FYNNEI. The V and J ends lost 10 bases and 8 bases respectively, with 12 bases between them. CDR3 loop: CAIEGGDEQFF. CDR3 in DNA: TGTGCCATCGAGGGCGGGGATGAGCAGTTCTTC. The complete variable domain, with remaining parts taken from reference TRBV2 and TRBJ2-1, reads EPEVTQTPSHQVTQMGQEVILRCVPISNHLYFYWYRQILGQKVEFLVSFYNNEISEKSEIFDDQFSVERPDGSNFTLKIRSTKLEDSAMYFCAIEGGDEQFFGPGTRLTVL.

The chain couples TRBV27 to TRBJ2-2; 11 nucleotides line up with TRBD2. V was pared by 5 bases and J by 6 bases, with 5 bases of the junction left unmatched. The CDR3 loop spans 15 amino acids. In germline, CDR1 is MNHEY, CDR2 SMNVEV (reference sequence). The CDR3 spells CASSNLAGGAGELFF. CDR3 nucleotide sequence: TGTGCCAGCAGTAACTTAGCGGGGGGGGCCGGGGAGCTGTTTTTT.

The rearrangement uses TRBV10-3 and TRBJ1-1, with no clear D. Trimming removed 2 bases at V and 12 bases at J, with 10 bases between. The CDR3 runs 11 residues. The germline V gene encodes CDR1 ENHRY and CDR2 SYGVKD. CDR3: CAISEGSTPFF. CDR3 coding DNA: TGTGCCATCAGTGAGGGTAGCACGCCTTTCTTT.

The chain carries TRBV27 and TRBJ2-5; a weak D match, TRBD2 (6 bases). The CDR3 consists of 15 residues. V lost 3 bases and J lost 1, with 12 bases in between. CDR1 MNHEY and CDR2 SMNVEV come from the germline V gene (reference sequence). This CDR3 reads CASSFGGAVQETQYF. The CDR3 DNA reads as TGTGCCAGCAGTTTTGGAGGGGCTGTCCAAGAGACCCAGTACTTC.

This chain connects TRBV27 to TRBJ1-5, with a possible D match to TRBD1 (5 bases). Trimming took off 2 bases at V and 4 bases at J, with 12 bases between the two ends. The CDR3 covers 15 residues. Germline V gene lookup returns CDR1 MNHEY and CDR2 SMNVEV (reference sequence). Written as DNA, the CDR3 is TGTGCCAGCAGTTTACAGGGCTCCCTTAATCAGCCCCAGCATTTT. Translated, it gives CASSLQGSLNQPQHF.

The rearrangement links TRBV10-2 to TRBJ2-7; the D gene is possibly TRBD1 (5 bases). Trimming cost V 8 bases and J 3 bases, with 14 bases left between them. The CDR3 runs 13 residues. Germline V gene lookup returns CDR1 WSHSY and CDR2 SAAADI. The CDR3 loop reads CASCVKGVYEQYF. The DNA of the CDR3 is TGCGCCAGCTGTGTAAAAGGGGTCTACGAGCAGTACTTC.

The rearrangement joins TRBV5-1 to TRBJ2-3, with 7 bases lining up with TRBD1. The germline CDR1 and CDR2 sequences are SGHRS and YFSETQ. The CDR3 runs to 15 residues. Trimming at V came to 5 bases and at J to 2 bases, leaving 8 bases not matched to a gene. CDR3 in amino acids: CASRGSGQFTDTQYF. CDR3 DNA sequence: TGCGCCAGCAGGGGTTCGGGACAGTTCACAGATACGCAGTATTTT.

V gene TRBV6-4 combines with J gene TRBJ1-2; D remains unclear. The CDR3 runs 18 residues. V was trimmed by 3 bases and J by 1 base, leaving 21 bases between them. Germline assignment: CDR1 MRHNA and CDR2 SNTAGT. The DNA of the CDR3 is TGTGCCAGCAGTGAGATGGGAGGTCCAGAGACGATTAACTATGGCTACACCTTC. Amino acids: CASSEMGGPETINYGYTF.

The gene calls are TRBV4-1 and TRBJ2-7; 9 bases are a match to TRBD1. The CDR3 contains 16 residues. CDR1 MGHRA and CDR2 YSYEKL come from the germline V gene. Trimming at V came to 0 bases and at J to 3 bases, leaving 6 bases not matched to a gene. This CDR3 is CASSQDSGTGFYEQYF. The CDR3 DNA reads TGCGCCAGCAGCCAAGACTCCGGGACAGGGTTCTACGAGCAGTACTTC.

This chain links TRBV4-1 with TRBJ2-7; weak D call: TRBD2 (6 bases). Germline V gene sequence: CDR1 MGHRA, CDR2 YSYEKL. The CDR3 extends over 12 amino acids. Trimming removed 4 bases at V and 7 bases at J, with 11 bases between. CDR3 sequence (DNA): TGCGCCAGCAGCCCGGGTGGGGGGGAGCAGTACTTC. Residues: CASSPGGGEQYF.

J is TRBJ1-1 and V is TRBV2; TRBD1 matches at 9 bases. Losses at the gene ends were 8 bases for V and 5 bases for J; bases not matched to a gene: 6. CDR1 and CDR2 from the germline V gene are SNHLY and FYNNEI. The CDR3 has 13 residues. The DNA for the CDR3 is TGTGCCAGCGTGGGGACAGGGAATACTGAAGCTTTCTTT. Translation gives CASVGTGNTEAFF.

The chain employs TRBV19 and TRBJ2-5; TRBD1 might be the D (6 bases). The CDR3 length is 17 residues. Germline-derived CDR1 and CDR2 are LNHDA and SQIVND (reference sequence). V was pared by 7 bases and J by 6 bases, with 27 bases between. CDR3 in amino acids: CASTPGRTGYQKKTQYF. The CDR3 DNA sequence: TGTGCCAGTACCCCGGGGCGAACAGGGTACCAGAAGAAGACCCAGTACTTC.

The J gene is TRBJ2-1, the V gene TRBV18; 8 nucleotides line up with TRBD2. Trimming took 6 bases from V and 6 from J; bases not matched to a gene: 10. CDR1 and CDR2 from the germline V gene are KGHSH and LQKENI. This CDR3 contains 15 residues. The chain's CDR3 is CASSARRGEPNEQFF. The CDR3, as DNA: TGTGCCAGCTCCGCGCGGCGGGGGGAACCCAATGAGCAGTTCTTC. The whole variable domain, remainder taken from reference TRBV18 and TRBJ2-1, is NAGVMQNPRHLVRRRGQEARLRCSPMKGHSHVYWYRQLPEEGLKFMVYLQKENIIDESGMPKERFSAEFPKEGPSILRIQQVVRGDSAAYFCASSARRGEPNEQFFGPGTRLTVL.

V usage is TRBV28 and J usage is TRBJ1-2; D not resolved. V was cut by 3 bases and J by 4 bases, with 12 bases left in between. The CDR3 totals 14 residues. Germline V gene sequence: CDR1 MDHEN, CDR2 SYDVKM. The CDR3 reads CASSLRAPPYGYTF. DNA of the CDR3: TGTGCCAGCAGTTTGCGTGCCCCTCCCTATGGCTACACCTTC.

The rearrangement joins TRBV2 to TRBJ2-7; 9 bases map to TRBD1. The junction had 11 bases not matched to a gene; V was cut back by 5 bases and J by 3 bases. CDR1 and CDR2 (germline): SNHLY, FYNNEI. The CDR3 loop spans 16 amino acids. Here the CDR3 reads CASSPFNRDRDYEQYF. The CDR3 coding sequence is TGTGCCAGCAGTCCATTCAACCGGGACAGGGACTACGAGCAGTACTTC.